This T cell receptor (beta chain) was obtained from a study of blood T cell repertoires in COVID-19. As for the study in general: COVID-19 samples collected from the United States, Italy and Spain covered acute and convalescent phases. PBMCs, B-cell-depleted T cells, or T cells provided the cDNA or gDNA that made up the material.

Authors' methods: Nucleated cell counts were estimated from reference gene primer amplification. Libraries were prepared by immunoSEQ multiplex PCR; TCRdb keeps only in-frame clonotypes and omits some of them. The V and J calls and the clone size are those of that table, but D and trimming were determined from the DNA. The repertoire holds around 98,000 clones, about 88% seen once, with 17% in the top ten. The clonotype was recovered from a woman aged 60 to 75 with acute or convalescent COVID-19. Source material: peripheral blood.

CDR3 protein: CASSRGLAGGPSTDTQYF. CDR3 bases: TGCGCCAGCAGCCGAGGACTAGCGGGGGGGCCTAGCACAGATACGCAGTATTTT. The chain is built from TRBV4-1 and TRBJ2-3; 15 nucleotides match TRBD2. This CDR3 is built from 18 residues. V lost 4 bases and J lost 0; bases outside the gene matches: 5. Germline CDR1 reads MGHRA; CDR2 reads YSYEKL.